One and the same sample provided the 15 T cell receptor beta chains below, sequenced in a study of vaccination effects on CD4 cells after COVID-19. Repertoires were generated with immunoSEQ multiplex PCR, while TCRdb's copy carries only in-frame clones and drops some. The sample contains fewer than 75,000 clones, over 75% of which appear only once. Cells that had been cultured for approximately ten days were the source of isolated CD4+ T cells. BNT162b2 vaccine or mRNA-1273 vaccine was given to participants in two doses. Their antigens are not known. The sequencing used CD4+ T cells from PBMCs cultured without peptide, collected after COVID-19 vaccination. The receptors shown here come from a human donor who received a COVID-19 vaccine.

The rearrangement uses TRBV7-2 and TRBJ2-5; a weak D match, TRBD2 (6 bases). Trimming took 4 bases from V and 5 from J, leaving 11 bases between them. The CDR3 is 13 amino acids. Germline V gives CDR1 SGHTA, CDR2 FQGNSA. The CDR3 DNA is TGTGCCAGCAGCTGGAAGGGAGGCGAGACCCAGTACTTC. This translates into CASSWKGGETQYF. The full variable domain, its missing parts supplied by reference TRBV7-2 and TRBJ2-5, is GAGVSQSPSNKVTEKGKDVELRCDPISGHTALYWYRQSLGQGLEFLIYFQGNSAPDKSGLPSDRFSAERTGGSVSTLTIQRTQQEDSAVYLCASSWKGGETQYFGPGTRLLVL.

This sequence joins TRBV4-1 and TRBJ2-3; D may be TRBD1 or TRBD2 (7 bases each). Germline V gene sequence: CDR1 MGHRA, CDR2 YSYEKL. The CDR3 consists of 15 residues. Trimming took off 4 bases at V and 2 bases at J, with 13 bases between the two ends. The DNA of the CDR3 is TGCGCCAGCAGCCTCAGGGGGGGGTCCACAGATACGCAGTATTTT. It encodes CASSLRGGSTDTQYF.

The chain employs TRBV3-1 (or the pseudogene TRBV3-2) and TRBJ1-1; 7 bases align to TRBD1. This CDR3 has 14 residues. Germline trimming cut 3 bases from V and 6 bases from J; bases unmatched to any gene: 7. Germline V CDR1 and CDR2: LGHDT, YNNKEL (reference sequence). CDR3 DNA: TGTGCCAGCAGCCATCGTACAGGGGCCCCTGAAGCTTTCTTT. Encoded protein: CASSHRTGAPEAFF.

The chain has TRBV2 and TRBJ2-5; no clear D. The CDR3 is made up of 10 amino acids. Germline loops: CDR1 SNHLY, CDR2 FYNNEI. Trimming pared 6 bases from V and 3 bases from J, leaving 2 bases between. The CDR3 region has the DNA TGTGCCAGCAGGAAAGAGACCCAGTACTTC. Protein sequence: CASRKETQYF.

V gene TRBV11-2 combines with J gene TRBJ1-6, with 7 bases aligning to TRBD1. This CDR3 is 15 amino acids long. Germline-derived CDR1 and CDR2 are SGHAT and FQNNGV. V gave up 5 bases and J gave up 8 bases; unmatched junction bases: 9. The CDR3: CASSRSGGTDSPLHF. CDR3 in DNA: TGTGCCAGCAGCCGATCCGGAGGGACAGATTCACCCCTCCACTTT.

The CDR3 DNA follows: TGTGCCACCAGCAGAGTATCTACCTACAATGAGCAGTTCTTC. It codes for CATSRVSTYNEQFF. This rearrangement joins TRBV15 to TRBJ2-1, with D hard to call. The V end lost 1 base, the J end lost 2 bases, and 6 bases lay between the germline ends. The CDR3 totals 14 residues. Germline-derived CDR1 and CDR2 are LNHNV and YYDKDF (reference sequence).

The chain carries TRBV23-1 and TRBJ2-1; D could derive from TRBD1 or TRBD2 (6 bases each). TRBV23-1 is flagged as an ORF with uncertain function. The length of the CDR3 is 18 residues. The germline V and J ends were trimmed by 3 bases and 2 bases, with 20 bases remaining between them. The CDR3 sequence: CASSQCHGLGGTYNEQFF. CDR3 sequence (DNA): TGCGCCAGCAGTCAGTGCCATGGGCTCGGGGGCACCTACAATGAGCAGTTCTTC.

The chain couples TRBV6-6 to TRBJ1-5; D is unclear. V lost 4 bases, J lost 4 bases, and 8 bases lay in between. Germline V gene lookup returns CDR1 MNHNY and CDR2 SVGAGI (reference sequence). The CDR3 has 13 residues. CDR3 loop: CASSSHRNQPQHF. The DNA for the CDR3 is TGTGCCAGCAGTTCCCACAGAAATCAGCCCCAGCATTTT.

This rearrangement joins TRBV7-7 to TRBJ1-5; no reliable D call. The CDR3 extends over 15 amino acids. The germline gives CDR1 SSHAT, CDR2 FNYEAQ (reference sequence). Trimming took 2 bases from V and 6 from J, leaving 14 bases between them. DNA for the CDR3: TGTGCCAGCAGCTTAACCGTTGCGGGGAGTCAGCCCCAGCATTTT. Its translation is CASSLTVAGSQPQHF.

The rearrangement uses TRBV10-3 and TRBJ2-5; D uncertain. Looked up from germline, CDR1 is ENHRY and CDR2 is SYGVKD. V lost 10 bases and J lost 5, with 14 bases in between. The CDR3 loop spans 12 amino acids. The CDR3 loop is CATRSPGETQYF. The CDR3 region has the DNA TGTGCCACCCGATCCCCTGGGGAGACCCAGTACTTC.

This clone was detected a few times. The rearrangement joins TRBV19 to TRBJ1-5; no clear D gene. V lost 6 bases to trimming and J lost 0 bases, with 12 bases between them. Germline V CDR1 and CDR2: LNHDA, SQIVND (reference sequence). This CDR3 is 15 amino acids long. CDR3 region: CASRDGLNSNQPQHF. In DNA form, the CDR3 reads TGTGCCAGTAGAGACGGACTGAATAGCAATCAGCCCCAGCATTTT.

Details on this clone: Other DNA variants within this sample encode the same CDR3. V is TRBV5-1 and J is TRBJ1-1; TRBD1 might be the D (5 bases). Per germline, CDR1 SGHRS and CDR2 YFSETQ. The germline V and J ends were trimmed by 5 bases and 0 bases, with 8 bases remaining between them. This CDR3 contains 13 residues. This chain's CDR3 is CASRGRLNTEAFF. The CDR3 DNA reads TGCGCCAGCAGGGGACGGCTGAACACTGAAGCTTTCTTT.

This clone has just a few counts. The CDR3: CASSLLGGGTNTEAFF. CDR3 in DNA: TGCGCCAGCAGCTTGTTAGGAGGGGGGACGAACACTGAAGCTTTCTTT. The chain links TRBV5-1 to TRBJ1-1, with D perhaps matching TRBD1 (6 bases). Trimming cost V 1 base and J 1 base, with 14 bases left between them. Germline values: CDR1 SGHRS, CDR2 YFSETQ. CDR3 length: 16 amino acids.

This clone has just one count. For the CDR3, the DNA is TGCGCCAGCAGCTTTTCAGGGGTTGGAACTGAAGCTTTCTTT. Its protein product is CASSFSGVGTEAFF. The J gene is TRBJ1-1, the V gene TRBV5-1, with D maybe TRBD1 (6 bases). V was trimmed by 2 bases and J by 5 bases, leaving 13 bases between them. CDR3 size: 14 residues. The V gene's germline CDR1 is SGHRS and CDR2 YFSETQ.

The genes are TRBV20-1 and TRBJ2-5; D tentatively reads TRBD1 or TRBD2 (5 bases each). Germline values: CDR1 DFQATT, CDR2 SNEGSKA (reference sequence). The ends were cut back, 6 bases at V and 5 bases at J, with 10 bases in the middle. CDR3 length: 11 amino acids. The CDR3 loop reads CSAGDWETQYF. CDR3 bases: TGCAGTGCGGGGGATTGGGAGACCCAGTACTTC.